The 7 T cell receptor beta chains in this list originate from one sample, sequenced in a study of human T cells and chemical hapten exposure. Indicated time point: patch test 3, about 24 weeks after DPC sensitization. Treatment indicated: therapeutic diphenylcyclopropenone sensitization with weekly scalp DPC. TCRdb fed the RACE reads into MiXCR, producing one record per CDR3 protein. This table holds tens of thousands of distinct CDR3 sequences, approximately 11% found once. This specimen consisted of whole blood, obtained in connection with sensitization to the hapten diphenylcyclopropenone (DPC). All receptors come from a woman in her 30s with alopecia areata. Some clones in this sample may be carry-over from other donors' samples.

At least ten counts were recorded for this clonotype. This chain uses TRBV6-2 or TRBV6-3 with TRBJ1-2; no clear D. The V end was cut by 2 bases, the J end by 2 bases, with 6 bases between. The length of the CDR3 is 13 residues. Germline V gene sequence: CDR1 MNHEY, CDR2 SVGEGT. As DNA, the CDR3 is TGTGCCAGCAGTTACGCCCCCAACTATGGCTACACCTTC. This gives the protein CASSYAPNYGYTF.

As concerns this clonotype: One base away lies a much larger clone, so this may be a sequencing read error. J is TRBJ1-1 and V is TRBV25-1; no clear D gene. This CDR3 has 13 residues. Germline loops: CDR1 MGHDK, CDR2 SYGVNS. CDR3 protein: CATVNWANTVAFF. The CDR3 DNA reads TGTGCCACTGTGAACTGGGCTAACACTGTAGCTTTCTTT.

This clonotype was detected only a few times. V and J are TRBV12-3 or TRBV12-4 and TRBJ1-1; possible D gene TRBD1, 5 bases. Trimming left V 9 bases short and J 2 bases short, with 13 bases between. The CDR3 sequence is 13 residues long. CDR3 bases: TGTGCCAGTAAATTGGGGGTTAACACTGAAGCTTTCTTT. This translates into CASKLGVNTEAFF.

The gene calls are TRBV7-8 and TRBJ2-3; TRBD2 might be the D (5 bases). Germline lookup yields CDR1 SGHVS and CDR2 FQNEAQ. The CDR3 extends over 17 amino acids. The V end lost 4 bases, the J end lost 0 bases, and 17 bases lay between the germline ends. CDR3 amino acids: CASSSKVAGDSTDTQYF. As DNA, the CDR3 is TGTGCCAGCAGCTCCAAGGTCGCGGGCGATAGCACAGATACGCAGTATTTT.

This clonotype was recorded at least ten times. This is likely a read error, given that the CDR3 carries no conserved phenylalanine or tryptophan at its end. Because the CDR3's place on the DNA is in doubt, the DNA is left out and the CDR3 is given as listed by TCRdb. This chain links TRBV21-1 with TRBJ1-5; TRBD1 was called by the table and not checked on the DNA. TRBV21-1 is classified as a pseudogene. Including both end residues, the CDR3 is 16 amino acids long. The CDR3 sequence: CASSKDSQGRNQPQHL.

This clonotype was counted many times. This chain joins TRBV10-2 and TRBJ2-7, with D possibly matching TRBD2 (5 bases). From germline, CDR1 is WSHSY and CDR2 SAAADI. The CDR3 consists of 13 residues. V lost 5 bases and J lost 5, with 13 bases in between. Written as DNA, the CDR3 is TGCGCCAGCAGTTCCTCCGGGGATGACGAGCAGTACGTC. It specifies CASSSSGDDEQYV.

The gene calls are TRBV11-2 and TRBJ2-4, with TRBD1 matching 8 bases. V was clipped by 5 bases and J by 6 bases; unmatched bases: 15. CDR3 length equals 17 residues. Germline values: CDR1 SGHAT, CDR2 FQNNGV. CDR3 DNA: TGTGCCAGCAGCCCCCTTGGGTCAACAGGGGGTAGAAACATTCAGTACTTC. This translates into CASSPLGSTGGRNIQYF.